The present entry profiles one T cell receptor beta chain with its context. Its antigen is not known. The sample belongs to a study of long-term antiretroviral therapy in people with HIV. At the level of the study: Specimens dating back about a decade before the 2015 immediate-ART recommendation are the oldest included.

The authors ran the immunoSEQ assay, v3.0, at survey level. TCRdb's table, derived via immunoSEQ multiplex PCR, lists solely in-frame clones and lacks some. The sample lists tens of thousands of clones, under 90% occurring once. Overall study findings and caveats: Upon ART, diversity increased but remained lower than transplant donor controls.

Per germline, CDR1 MDHEN and CDR2 SYDVKM. V was pared by 3 bases and J by 4 bases, with 16 bases between. There are 15 residues in the CDR3. It was in the United States that all participants with HIV were treated. The specimen was unsorted PBMCs, collected 0.5 years before starting antiretroviral therapy. The genes are TRBV28 and TRBJ2-7; D may match TRBD1 or TRBD2 (5 bases each). The sequence was obtained from a man in his forties or fifties with HIV. CDR3 DNA sequence: TGTGCCAGCAGTTTGGGGGACGTCAGTTGGTACGAGCAGTACTTC. It codes for CASSLGDVSWYEQYF.